Given below is one T cell receptor (beta chain) in context. Its antigen remains unidentified. TCRdb called the 5' RACE reads again in MiXCR, with one record for every CDR3 protein. The sample holds roughly 80,000 distinct CDR3 sequences, approximately 15% seen once. The data stem from a study of T-cell memory formation after mild COVID-19. Study in general: In these data, TCR clusters were largely donor specific. Findings and caveats of the study: Shrinking CD4+ clones resided mostly in CM and EM, and CD8+ ones in EMRA.

This CDR3 has 15 residues. Trimming removed 2 bases from V and 3 bases from J, with 13 bases in between. Germline V gives CDR1 KGHSH, CDR2 LQKENI. The sequence was collected from an adult woman who had mild COVID-19 (a few samples of this study predate the infection). Cell type and time point are not known. Sequenced: PBMCs or a T cell subset sorted from them (not recorded which). The chain couples TRBV18 to TRBJ1-1; D may be TRBD1 (5 bases). The chain's CDR3 is CASSPSRDPHTEAFF. The CDR3 coding sequence is TGTGCCAGCTCACCATCCAGGGACCCACACACTGAAGCTTTCTTT.